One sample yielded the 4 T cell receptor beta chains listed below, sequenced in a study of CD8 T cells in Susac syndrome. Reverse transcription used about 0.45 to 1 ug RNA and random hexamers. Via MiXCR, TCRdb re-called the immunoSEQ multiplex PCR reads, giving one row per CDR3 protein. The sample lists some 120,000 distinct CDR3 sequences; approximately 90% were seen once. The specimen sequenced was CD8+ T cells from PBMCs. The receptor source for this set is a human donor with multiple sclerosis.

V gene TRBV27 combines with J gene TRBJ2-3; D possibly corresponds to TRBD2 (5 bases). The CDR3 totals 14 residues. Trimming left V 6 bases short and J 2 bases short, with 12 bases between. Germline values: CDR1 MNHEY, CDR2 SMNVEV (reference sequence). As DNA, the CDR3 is TGTGCCAGCAGCTCGGGATGGGTCACAGATACGCAGTATTTT. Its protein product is CASSSGWVTDTQYF.

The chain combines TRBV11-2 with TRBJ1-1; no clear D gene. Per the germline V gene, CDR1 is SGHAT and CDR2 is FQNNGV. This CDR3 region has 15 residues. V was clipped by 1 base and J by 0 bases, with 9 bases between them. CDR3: CASSLAPGMNTEAFF. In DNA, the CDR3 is TGTGCCAGCAGCTTAGCCCCGGGGATGAACACTGAAGCTTTCTTT.

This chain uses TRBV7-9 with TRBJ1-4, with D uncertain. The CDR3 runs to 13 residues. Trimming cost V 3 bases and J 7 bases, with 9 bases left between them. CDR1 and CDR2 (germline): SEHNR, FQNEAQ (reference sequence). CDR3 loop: CASSFKDREKLFF. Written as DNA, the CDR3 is TGTGCCAGCAGCTTCAAGGACCGTGAAAAACTGTTTTTT.

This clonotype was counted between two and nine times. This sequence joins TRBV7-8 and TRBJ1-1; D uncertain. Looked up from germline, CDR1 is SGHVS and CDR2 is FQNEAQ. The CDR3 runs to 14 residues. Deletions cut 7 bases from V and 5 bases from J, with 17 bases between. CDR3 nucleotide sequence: TGTGCCAGCACCCCGAATCTGTCGGGGACTGAAGCTTTCTTT. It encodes CASTPNLSGTEAFF.